Each of the 11 T cell receptor beta chains below was sequenced from the same sample in a study of PD-L1 blockade in urothelial cancer (dated by TCRdb to 2015 to 2018). Library generation was performed with the immunoSEQ multiplex PCR assay. Not all clones reach the TCRdb copy of this immuneACCESS table, which keeps in-frame sequences only. Checked studies attribute under half of the gap to unresolved V genes and leave the rest unexplained. Present in this sample are 58,000 or so clones, about four fifths of which were seen just once. Clones ranked in the top ten supply roughly 3.5% of the sample. What the time point label conveys for this sample: pretreatment peripheral blood. This specimen consisted of PBMCs, obtained around atezolizumab (anti-PD-L1) treatment. The receptor set was obtained from a man aged 65-85 years with urothelial cancer.

The chain joins TRBV19 to TRBJ2-3; TRBD2 matches at 10 bases. The junction had 9 bases not matched to a gene; V was cut back by 3 bases and J by 0 bases. The CDR3 has 18 amino acids. From germline, CDR1 is LNHDA and CDR2 SQIVND (reference sequence). Here the CDR3 reads CASSISRLAGASTDTQYF. CDR3 bases: TGTGCCAGTAGTATCTCGCGACTAGCGGGCGCTAGCACAGATACGCAGTATTTT.

V usage is TRBV15 and J usage is TRBJ1-2, with a possible D match to TRBD1 (5 bases). This CDR3 is 13 amino acids long. V lost 4 bases to trimming and J lost 7 bases, with 13 bases between them. Germline-derived CDR1 and CDR2 are LNHNV and YYDKDF (reference sequence). CDR3 amino acids: CATSTFLGVGYTF. CDR3 coding DNA: TGTGCCACCAGCACTTTTCTAGGGGTTGGCTACACCTTC.

J is TRBJ2-7 and V is TRBV5-1, with TRBD1 matching over 11 bases. This CDR3 is 14 amino acids long. Germline values: CDR1 SGHRS, CDR2 YFSETQ. V gave up 4 bases and J gave up 7 bases; unmatched junction bases: 7. The CDR3 reads CASSTGTGGREQYF. The DNA for the CDR3 is TGCGCCAGCAGCACAGGGACAGGGGGGAGGGAGCAGTACTTC.

A few counts support this clone. The CDR3 coding sequence is TGTGCCAGCAGTCCGGAGTCGGGACAGGGTTTTGAAAAACTGTTTTTT. Protein product: CASSPESGQGFEKLFF. This chain joins TRBV2 and TRBJ1-4; the match to TRBD1 covers 9 bases. This CDR3 spans 16 amino acids. Germline CDR1 SNHLY, CDR2 FYNNEI. The junction had 11 bases not matched to a gene; V was cut back by 5 bases and J by 7 bases.

V usage is TRBV9 and J usage is TRBJ2-3; the D gene is possibly TRBD1 (5 bases). V lost 7 bases to trimming and J lost 1 base, with 13 bases between them. CDR1 SGDLS and CDR2 YYNGEE come from the germline V gene. This CDR3 has 14 residues. CDR3 loop: CASSSLQGTDTQYF. The DNA of the CDR3 is TGTGCCAGCTCTTCGTTACAGGGCACAGATACGCAGTATTTT.

This clone has a handful of counts. CDR3 region: CASSLDRDTEAFF. CDR3 sequence (DNA): TGTGCCAGCAGTTTAGACAGGGACACTGAAGCTTTCTTT. This chain uses TRBV27 with TRBJ1-1; 7 bases agree with TRBD1. Germline values: CDR1 MNHEY, CDR2 SMNVEV (reference sequence). V lost 2 bases and J lost 3; bases outside the gene matches: 0. The CDR3 covers 13 residues.

CDR3 sequence reads: CASSAETATNEKLFF. CDR3 DNA: TGTGCCAGCAGTGCAGAGACAGCAACTAATGAAAAACTGTTTTTT. The chain recombines TRBV6-1 with TRBJ1-4, with D possibly TRBD1 on 5 matching bases. Trimming removed 4 bases from V and 0 bases from J, with 9 bases in between. The CDR3 runs to 15 residues. Germline-derived CDR1 and CDR2 are MNHNS and SASEGT.

Concerning this clone itself: Sequence at one end of the junction differs from germline and may be a read error. The CDR3 sequence is CSVEGRGEETQYF. The CDR3 nucleotides read TGCAGCGTCGAAGGCAGGGGGGAAGAGACCCAGTACTTC. The chain joins TRBV29-1 to TRBJ2-5; possible D gene TRBD1, 7 bases. The CDR3 runs 13 residues. CDR1 and CDR2 (germline): SQVTM, ANQGSEA.

The chain links TRBV10-3 to TRBJ2-3; D perhaps matches TRBD2 (6 bases). The CDR3 consists of 14 residues. From germline, CDR1 is ENHRY and CDR2 SYGVKD. Trimming stripped 6 bases from V and 0 bases from J, with 10 bases between. The DNA for the CDR3 is TGTGCCATCAGACCGGGACTCAGCACAGATACGCAGTATTTT. Translating it yields CAIRPGLSTDTQYF.

This clone turned up a few times. This chain uses TRBV30 with TRBJ1-1, with a tentative D call TRBD1 (5 bases). V dropped 2 bases and J dropped 3 bases, with 10 bases sitting between them. The CDR3 runs to 13 residues. Germline V gene lookup returns CDR1 GTSNPN and CDR2 SVGIG (reference sequence). The CDR3 DNA reads TGTGCCTGGAGTCCACAGGTCGACACTGAAGCTTTCTTT. It is translated as CAWSPQVDTEAFF.

This chain connects TRBV7-8 to TRBJ2-1; 7 positions match TRBD2. CDR1 and CDR2 (germline): SGHVS, FQNEAQ. The CDR3 has 16 amino acids. V dropped 1 base and J dropped 4; count of bases not matched to a gene: 7. The CDR3 DNA sequence: TGTGCCAGCAGCTTAGAGGCGGGAGCGGGGTACAATGAGCAGTTCTTC. Translated: CASSLEAGAGYNEQFF.